The rows below give T cell receptor beta chains drawn from one sample of a study of CD8 T cells in Susac syndrome. TCRdb passed the immunoSEQ multiplex PCR reads through MiXCR, listing each CDR3 protein once. Of roughly 60,000 distinct CDR3 sequences in the sample, approximately 92% were seen once. The sequenced material came from CD8+ T cells from PBMCs. All receptors come from a human donor in good health. CDR3s include the opening cysteine and the closing phenylalanine or tryptophan. Fields, in order: CDR3 length, V gene, D gene, J gene, clone size, CDR3 protein, CDR3 DNA. The D gene is left open where the match is weak. Part of the rows lack a size; the others show once, few, many or a class for expanded clones.

>14|TRBV28|NA|TRBJ2-7|NA
CASSSTGASYEQYF
TGTGCCAGCAGTTCCACCGGGGCTTCCTACGAGCAGTACTTC
>15|TRBV3-1|NA|TRBJ1-1|NA
CASSQGGGANTEAFF
TGTGCCAGCAGCCAAGGTGGAGGGGCGAACACTGAAGCTTTCTTT
>14|TRBV12-3/TRBV12-4|NA|TRBJ2-5|NA
CASTGHETQETQYF
TGTGCCAGCACCGGACACGAAACCCAAGAGACCCAGTACTTC
>11|TRBV6-6|NA|TRBJ1-3|NA
CATWTGNTIYF
TGTGCCACCTGGACTGGAAACACCATATATTTT
>14|TRBV29-1|NA|TRBJ1-1|NA
CSVLWGSSNTEAFF
TGCAGCGTCCTTTGGGGGTCCTCGAACACTGAAGCTTTCTTT
>12|TRBV9|NA|TRBJ2-3|NA
CASSPDMDTQYF
TGTGCCAGCAGCCCCGACATGGATACGCAGTATTTT
>19|TRBV27|TRBD1|TRBJ1-2|NA
CASSFFPATGTEFNYGYTF
TGTGCCAGCAGTTTCTTTCCTGCGACCGGGACAGAGTTTAACTATGGCTACACCTTC
>13|TRBV7-9|NA|TRBJ1-4|NA
CASIPELSEKLFF
TGTGCCAGCATTCCGGAATTAAGTGAAAAACTGTTTTTT
>15|TRBV5-1|NA|TRBJ2-3|NA
CASSLGGAPADTQYF
TGCGCCAGCAGCTTGGGTGGGGCGCCCGCAGATACGCAGTATTTT
>15|TRBV7-3|NA|TRBJ2-1|NA
CASSLMGVGYNEQFF
TGTGCCAGCAGCTTAATGGGAGTCGGGTACAATGAGCAGTTCTTC
>11|TRBV25-1|NA|TRBJ1-1|once
CASREAGEAFF
TGTGCCAGCAGGGAGGCGGGTGAAGCTTTCTTT
>12|TRBV15|NA|TRBJ1-6|NA
CATSSENSPLHF
TGTGCCACCAGCTCGGAAAATTCACCCCTCCACTTT
>15|TRBV7-2|NA|TRBJ2-3|NA
CASSLGSGAADTQYF
TGTGCCAGCAGCTTGGGGAGTGGAGCCGCAGATACGCAGTATTTT
>13|TRBV6-1|NA|TRBJ2-7|few
CASRHLGDYEQYF
TGTGCCAGCAGGCACCTGGGAGACTACGAGCAGTACTTC
>14|TRBV10-3|NA|TRBJ2-7|once
CAISEIFLHYEQYF
TGTGCCATCAGTGAGATTTTCCTACACTACGAGCAGTACTTC
>15|TRBV4-3|TRBD1|TRBJ2-5|NA
CASFDDRDSEETQYF
TGCGCCTCGTTCGACGACCGGGACAGCGAAGAGACCCAGTACTTC
>12|TRBV28|NA|TRBJ1-1|NA
CASSFPNTEAFF
TGTGCCAGCAGTTTCCCTAACACTGAAGCTTTCTTT
>13|TRBV11-1|TRBD1|TRBJ1-1|NA
CASSLGQGAEAFF
TGTGCCAGCAGCTTAGGACAGGGGGCAGAAGCTTTCTTT
>13|TRBV5-6|NA|TRBJ2-5|NA
CASSPGGPETQYF
TGTGCCAGCAGCCCGGGGGGCCCGGAGACCCAGTACTTC
>15|TRBV15|NA|TRBJ1-4|NA
CATSRDRGLGEKLFF
TGTGCCACCAGCAGAGATCGGGGGCTAGGTGAAAAACTGTTTTTT
>16|TRBV6-1|TRBD1|TRBJ2-7|NA
CASIGRGQGDFYEQYF
TGTGCCAGCATCGGCCGGGGACAGGGGGACTTCTACGAGCAGTACTTC
>14|TRBV12-3/TRBV12-4|NA|TRBJ2-3|NA
CASSSGYSPDTQYF
TGTGCCAGCAGCTCCGGGTACTCCCCAGATACGCAGTATTTT